A selection of T cell receptor beta chains follows, all from one sample in a study of T cell repertoires in cytomegalovirus infection. TCRdb fed the reads into MiXCR, producing one record per CDR3 protein. The data contain 250,000 to 300,000 distinct CDR3 sequences, about a sixth of them singletons. The material sequenced was CD8+ T cells from PBMCs. These receptors were obtained from a human donor in good health (CMV status not recorded). Some clones in this sample may be carry-over from other donors' samples. The CDR3 runs from the conserved cysteine through the conserved F or W. The order of the fields is J gene, CDR3 length, clone size, D gene, V gene, CDR3 protein, CDR3 DNA. A D gene is named only where the DNA matches it firmly. Clone size is not always given. Where it is, it says once, few, many or a class for expanded clones.

TRBJ2-7 | 15 | - | - | TRBV7-6 | CASSPGTDILYEQYF | TGTGCCAGCAGCCCCGGGACCGATATTCTCTACGAGCAGTACTTC
TRBJ2-7 | 14 | few | TRBD1 | TRBV29-1 | CSVDLIGQGYEQYF | TGCAGCGTCGACCTAATCGGACAGGGATACGAGCAGTACTTC
TRBJ2-1 | 15 | - | - | TRBV10-3 | CAISETVQAYNEQFF | TGTGCCATCAGTGAGACTGTTCAGGCTTACAATGAGCAGTTCTTC
TRBJ2-7 | 15 | - | - | TRBV2 | CARAPPDRRAYEQYF | TGTGCCAGAGCTCCCCCCGACCGGCGGGCCTACGAGCAGTACTTC
TRBJ1-2 | 16 | many | - | TRBV6-1 | CASSEDYGLRGDGYTF | TGTGCCAGCAGTGAAGATTATGGCCTTCGAGGAGATGGCTACACCTTC
TRBJ1-2 | 15 | many | TRBD1 | TRBV7-2 | CASSPSGQFAGGYTF | TGTGCCAGCAGCCCATCGGGACAGTTTGCGGGAGGCTACACCTTC
TRBJ2-7 | 14 | many | - | TRBV7-9 | CASSSVGFSYEQYF | TGTGCCAGCAGCTCGGTCGGTTTCTCCTACGAGCAGTACTTC
TRBJ2-7 | 16 | many | - | TRBV7-2 | CASSLGQTLSSYEQYF | TGTGCCAGCAGCTTAGGACAGACTCTTAGCTCCTACGAGCAGTACTTC
TRBJ2-7 | 14 | - | - | TRBV28 | CASSYPDTAYEQYF | TGTGCCAGCAGTTATCCGGACACTGCCTACGAGCAGTACTTC
TRBJ1-1 | 12 | few | - | TRBV7-6 | CASSVGVTEAFF | TGTGCCAGCAGTGTGGGGGTTACTGAAGCTTTCTTT
TRBJ2-4 | 16 | many | - | TRBV7-2 | CASSSSPFPPFNIQYF | TGTGCCAGCAGCTCCAGCCCCTTCCCGCCTTTTAACATTCAGTACTTC
TRBJ2-7 | 19 | - | TRBD2 | TRBV14 | CASSQSLGLAGDVSYEQYF | TGTGCCAGCAGCCAATCTCTGGGACTAGCGGGGGATGTCTCCTACGAGCAGTACTTC
TRBJ2-2 | 17 | - | - | TRBV29-1 | CSVEGGPSGFGDGELFF | TGCAGCGTTGAAGGGGGGCCTTCGGGATTCGGAGACGGGGAGCTGTTTTTT
TRBJ1-1 | 15 | few | TRBD1 | TRBV7-9 | CASSQGQGMNTEAFF | TGTGCCAGCAGCCAGGGACAGGGTATGAACACTGAAGCTTTCTTT
TRBJ2-1 | 16 | many | TRBD1 | TRBV6-5 | CASSYDRGLGFGEQFF | TGTGCCAGCAGTTACGACAGGGGGCTTGGGTTCGGCGAGCAGTTCTTC
TRBJ2-1 | 14 | - | - | TRBV2 | CARQQGSSYNEQFF | TGTGCCAGGCAACAGGGCAGCTCCTACAATGAGCAGTTCTTC
TRBJ2-1 | 16 | many | TRBD2 | TRBV6-1 | CASSDAPSGSYNEQFF | TGTGCCAGCAGTGATGCACCTAGCGGGAGTTACAATGAGCAGTTCTTC
TRBJ2-1 | 15 | few | - | TRBV20-1 | CSADDWRASYNEQFF | TGCAGTGCTGATGACTGGCGGGCATCCTACAATGAGCAGTTCTTC
TRBJ2-7 | 15 | many | - | TRBV7-2 | CASSLGGRNLDEQYF | TGTGCCAGCAGCTTAGGGGGCAGAAACCTAGACGAGCAGTACTTC
TRBJ1-3 | 17 | many | - | TRBV7-9 | CASSLEFGVYSGNTIYF | TGTGCCAGCAGCTTAGAGTTTGGAGTCTACTCTGGAAACACCATATATTTT
TRBJ2-5 | 16 | - | - | TRBV4-3 | CASSQEWRTAQETQYF | TGCGCCAGCAGCCAAGAGTGGCGGACAGCCCAAGAGACCCAGTACTTC
TRBJ2-1 | 15 | once | TRBD2 | TRBV9 | CASSVGSGTANEQFF | TGTGCCAGCAGCGTAGGTAGCGGGACTGCCAATGAGCAGTTCTTC
TRBJ2-3 | 16 | - | - | TRBV14 | CASSPPQGLGTDTQYF | TGTGCCAGCAGCCCACCCCAGGGGTTAGGGACAGATACGCAGTATTTT
TRBJ2-1 | 14 | few | TRBD1 | TRBV20-1 | CSASLGTAYNEQFF | TGCAGTGCTAGTCTGGGGACAGCCTACAATGAGCAGTTCTTC
TRBJ2-1 | 14 | few | - | TRBV19 | CASSMGVTYNEQFF | TGTGCCAGTAGTATGGGGGTTACCTACAATGAGCAGTTCTTC
TRBJ1-6 | 14 | few | - | TRBV28 | CASSLNRENSPLHF | TGTGCCAGCAGTTTAAACAGGGAGAATTCACCCCTCCACTTT
TRBJ1-1 | 15 | - | TRBD1 | TRBV13 | CASSLGAGTVAEAFF | TGTGCCAGCAGCTTAGGAGCTGGGACAGTTGCTGAAGCTTTCTTT
TRBJ2-1 | 17 | many | TRBD1 | TRBV10-3 | CAISDPGTGGDINEQFF | TGTGCCATCAGTGATCCTGGGACAGGGGGCGATATCAATGAGCAGTTCTTC
TRBJ2-1 | 11 | few | - | TRBV6-4 | CASSAGNEQFF | TGTGCCAGCAGTGCCGGCAATGAGCAGTTCTTC
TRBJ2-2 | 12 | - | - | TRBV2 | CASVMGSGELFF | TGTGCCAGCGTAATGGGATCCGGGGAGCTGTTTTTT
TRBJ2-5 | 16 | many | - | TRBV6-5 | CASGEPRTAIQETQYF | TGTGCCAGCGGGGAACCGCGGACAGCAATCCAAGAGACCCAGTACTTC
TRBJ1-6 | 15 | many | - | TRBV7-9 | CASSLGGPSNSPLHF | TGTGCCAGCAGCTTAGGAGGTCCGAGTAATTCACCCCTCCACTTT
TRBJ2-1 | 17 | many | TRBD1 | TRBV20-1 | CSARDRDLMSSYNEQFF | TGCAGTGCTAGGGACAGGGACCTGATGAGCTCCTACAATGAGCAGTTCTTC
TRBJ1-1 | 11 | many | - | TRBV2 | CASTDGLEAFF | TGTGCCAGCACCGACGGACTTGAAGCTTTCTTT
TRBJ2-3 | 17 | many | TRBD2 | TRBV7-2 | CASSWISGGAFTDTQYF | TGTGCCAGCAGCTGGATTAGCGGGGGGGCTTTTACAGATACGCAGTATTTT
TRBJ2-1 | 14 | few | - | TRBV28 | CASKQRSSYNEQFF | TGTGCCAGCAAGCAAAGGAGCTCCTACAATGAGCAGTTCTTC
TRBJ1-1 | 12 | few | - | TRBV29-1 | CSVEDSKREAFF | TGCAGCGTTGAAGATTCGAAAAGGGAAGCTTTCTTT
TRBJ1-1 | 14 | - | - | TRBV15 | CATSRDRVGTEAFF | TGTGCCACCAGCAGAGACAGGGTGGGCACTGAAGCTTTCTTT
TRBJ2-5 | 15 | many | - | TRBV7-9 | CASNPTPGHQETQYF | TGTGCCAGCAACCCAACCCCGGGACACCAAGAGACCCAGTACTTC
TRBJ1-1 | 16 | many | - | TRBV7-2 | CASSLAGRGRGTEAFF | TGTGCCAGCAGCTTAGCCGGGAGGGGGAGGGGCACTGAAGCTTTCTTT
TRBJ2-1 | 15 | few | - | TRBV7-9 | CASSLASGAGVEQFF | TGTGCCAGCAGCTTAGCCAGCGGGGCAGGGGTGGAGCAGTTCTTC
TRBJ1-5 | 13 | - | - | TRBV29-1 | CSVGGGGNQPQHF | TGCAGCGTTGGGGGGGGTGGCAATCAGCCCCAGCATTTT
TRBJ2-1 | 15 | - | - | TRBV6-4 | CASSDSWQGYNEQFF | TGTGCCAGCAGTGACTCCTGGCAGGGCTACAATGAGCAGTTCTTC
TRBJ2-7 | 17 | few | TRBD1 | TRBV4-3 | CASSQGIATGWVYEQYF | TGCGCCAGCAGCCAAGGGATCGCGACAGGGTGGGTCTACGAGCAGTACTTC
TRBJ2-1 | 16 | - | - | TRBV14 | CASSQFRGAYYNEQFF | TGTGCCAGCAGCCAATTTAGGGGGGCTTACTACAATGAGCAGTTCTTC
TRBJ2-1 | 19 | many | TRBD2 | TRBV27 | CASSFLPGLARGYDNEQFF | TGTGCCAGCAGTTTCCTACCGGGACTAGCTCGCGGGTACGACAATGAGCAGTTCTTC
TRBJ2-7 | 13 | few | - | TRBV6-5 | CASRRGASYEQYF | TGTGCCAGCAGACGCGGGGCCTCCTACGAGCAGTACTTC
TRBJ2-5 | 14 | few | - | TRBV7-9 | CASSLEVSLKTQYF | TGTGCCAGCAGCTTAGAGGTCTCCCTCAAGACCCAGTACTTC
TRBJ2-7 | 14 | - | - | TRBV14 | CASSQAGRSYEQYF | TGTGCCAGCAGCCAAGCCGGGAGATCCTACGAGCAGTACTTC
TRBJ2-7 | 17 | many | TRBD2 | TRBV7-6 | CASSPRLAGAFSYEQYF | TGTGCCAGCAGCCCAAGACTAGCGGGGGCCTTTTCCTACGAGCAGTACTTC
TRBJ1-5 | 16 | many | - | TRBV7-8 | CASSLAGRVLNQPQHF | TGTGCCAGCAGCTTAGCGGGCAGGGTCCTTAATCAGCCCCAGCATTTT
TRBJ2-5 | 13 | - | - | TRBV15 | CATSRYRAETQYF | TGTGCCACCAGCAGATACAGGGCAGAGACCCAGTACTTC